What follows are 21 T cell receptor beta chains derived from one specimen sequenced in a study of glioma-infiltrating T cells after dendritic cell vaccination. Generated by immunoSEQ multiplex PCR, the TCRdb table keeps only in-frame clones and is missing some. The data hold more than 95,000 clones, with approximately 84% observed a single time. Time point meaning: after dendritic cell vaccination, including at tumor progression/relapse. The specimen comprised blood, sampled after dendritic cell vaccination. The receptors were sampled from a human donor with glioblastoma.

The rearrangement links TRBV7-9 to TRBJ2-5; D perhaps matches TRBD1 (5 bases). Germline V gene data show CDR1 as SEHNR and CDR2 as FQNEAQ (reference sequence). V was shortened by 1 base and J by 5 bases, with 17 bases between the two germline ends. The CDR3 totals 16 residues. CDR3 sequence (DNA): TGTGCCAGCAGCTTAGAGGGGTTCGGGTTTCTGGAGACCCAGTACTTC. Protein product: CASSLEGFGFLETQYF.

The gene calls are TRBV27 and TRBJ2-7; TRBD1 agrees at 7 bases. The germline V gene has CDR1 MNHEY and CDR2 SMNVEV (reference sequence). Trimming at V came to 6 bases and at J to 2 bases, leaving 4 bases not matched to a gene. This CDR3 has 13 amino acids. CDR3 nucleotides: TGTGCCAGCAGCGGGACAGCCACCTACGAGCAGTACTTC. This encodes CASSGTATYEQYF.

J is TRBJ1-4 and V is TRBV4-1; D is ambiguous. This CDR3 has 14 residues. Germline V gene sequence: CDR1 MGHRA, CDR2 YSYEKL. Trimming shortened V by 0 bases and J by 7 bases, and 9 bases separated the two germline ends. CDR3 protein: CASSQEFSFEKLFF. DNA of the CDR3: TGCGCCAGCAGCCAAGAGTTCAGTTTTGAAAAACTGTTTTTT.

The chain couples TRBV5-1 to TRBJ1-5; D is perhaps TRBD1 (6 bases). Trimming removed 1 base from V and 4 bases from J, with 12 bases in between. Germline CDR1 SGHRS, CDR2 YFSETQ. This CDR3 is built from 15 residues. The CDR3: CASSLFAGVNQPQHF. The CDR3 DNA is TGCGCCAGCAGCTTGTTTGCAGGGGTTAATCAGCCCCAGCATTTT.

In this sample, this clone turned up once. The chain links TRBV20-1 to TRBJ1-1; D gene uncertain. There are 10 residues in the CDR3. CDR1 DFQATT and CDR2 SNEGSKA come from the germline V gene (reference sequence). CDR3 residues: CSSRRLAAFF. CDR3 in DNA: TGCAGCTCCCGACGATTAGCGGCTTTCTTT.

This clone occurred a few times. This rearrangement joins TRBV5-1 to TRBJ2-1; 7 bases agree with TRBD2. J gave up 3 bases and V 4 bases, and 10 bases lay outside the gene matches. The germline CDR1 and CDR2 sequences are SGHRS and YFSETQ. This CDR3 region has 16 residues. CDR3 in amino acids: CASSPKTSLDYNEQFF. CDR3 in DNA: TGCGCCAGCAGCCCAAAGACTAGCCTAGACTACAATGAGCAGTTCTTC.

The gene calls are TRBV9 and TRBJ2-3, with D tentatively TRBD2 (6 bases). The V end lost 0 bases, the J end lost 9 bases, and 17 bases lay between the germline ends. The CDR3 is 15 residues long. Germline V gene sequence: CDR1 SGDLS, CDR2 YYNGEE. In nucleotides, the CDR3 is TGTGCCAGCAGCGTAGTGAGCGGATCAGGAGGGACGCAGTATTTT. Its translation: CASSVVSGSGGTQYF.

Only a few counts were recorded for this clone. The chain is built from TRBV29-1 and TRBJ1-2; 8 nucleotides align to TRBD1. This CDR3 spans 14 amino acids. Germline V gene data show CDR1 as SQVTM and CDR2 as ANQGSEA. V gave up 3 bases and J gave up 4 bases; unmatched junction bases: 7. CDR3 region: CSVEAGTGRYGYTF. CDR3 nucleotide sequence: TGCAGCGTTGAGGCCGGGACAGGACGCTATGGCTACACCTTC.

The V gene is TRBV9, the J gene TRBJ2-3; no firm D call. The CDR3 sequence is 16 residues long. Trimming pared 1 base from V and 0 bases from J, leaving 12 bases between. The V gene's germline CDR1 is SGDLS and CDR2 YYNGEE. The CDR3 sequence: CASSVFSLTSTDTQYF. The CDR3 nucleotides are TGTGCCAGCAGCGTATTTTCCTTAACTAGCACAGATACGCAGTATTTT.

The chain recombines TRBV19 with TRBJ2-1; TRBD1 aligns across 10 bases. Trimming at V came to 6 bases and at J to 3 bases, leaving 8 bases not matched to a gene. Germline CDR1 and CDR2: LNHDA and SQIVND (reference sequence). There are 16 residues in the CDR3. The CDR3 bases are TGTGCCAGTAGGGCCTCCGGGACAGGGGACTACAATGAGCAGTTCTTC. Translated: CASRASGTGDYNEQFF.

The chain uses TRBV2 and TRBJ1-2; D is unresolved. CDR1 and CDR2 (germline): SNHLY, FYNNEI. There are 13 residues in the CDR3. V was pared by 5 bases and J by 4 bases, with 11 bases between. The chain's CDR3 is CASSPTATYGYTF. In nucleotides, the CDR3 is TGTGCCAGCAGTCCTACTGCCACCTATGGCTACACCTTC.

This sequence joins TRBV4-2 and TRBJ2-5; D uncertain. CDR3 length: 17 residues. Germline V CDR1 and CDR2: LGHNA, YNFKEQ. Trimming left V 2 bases short and J 4 bases short, with 20 bases between. The CDR3 protein is CASSQTGAPTFPETQYF. The CDR3, as DNA: TGTGCCAGCAGCCAAACCGGAGCCCCGACGTTTCCAGAGACCCAGTACTTC.

This clone was seen a handful of times. The genes are TRBV6-1 and TRBJ2-2; 12 bases align to TRBD1. The CDR3 is 16 residues long. The germline gives CDR1 MNHNS, CDR2 SASEGT. The ends lost 3 bases at V and 7 bases at J; junction bases unmatched: 6. CDR3 loop: CASSDGTGGAGGELFF. In DNA form, the CDR3 reads TGTGCCAGCAGTGATGGGACAGGGGGCGCCGGCGGGGAGCTGTTTTTT.

This chain connects TRBV9 to TRBJ1-1; TRBD1 matches 12 bases. This CDR3 comprises 17 residues. Germline CDR1 SGDLS, CDR2 YYNGEE. V shed 3 bases, J shed 3 bases, and the junction held 9 bases outside the gene matches. The CDR3 DNA follows: TGTGCCAGCAGCGCTTGGGGGGACAGGGGGCGTCACACTGAAGCTTTCTTT. This sequence encodes CASSAWGDRGRHTEAFF. Drawing the rest from reference TRBV9 and TRBJ1-1, the complete variable domain is DSGVTQTPKHLITATGQRVTLRCSPRSGDLSVYWYQQSLDQGLQFLIQYYNGEERAKGNILERFSAQQFPDLHSELNLSSLELGDSALYFCASSAWGDRGRHTEAFFGQGTRLTVV.

The rearrangement uses TRBV18 and TRBJ1-1; possible D gene TRBD1, 6 bases. The V gene lost 1 base and the J gene lost 3 bases, with 15 bases spanning the gap. Looked up from germline, CDR1 is KGHSH and CDR2 is LQKENI. This CDR3 is 16 amino acids long. In DNA, the CDR3 is TGTGCCAGCTCACCACTCCCTAGTCAGGGGTACACTGAAGCTTTCTTT. Translating it yields CASSPLPSQGYTEAFF. The complete variable domain, with remaining parts taken from reference TRBV18 and TRBJ1-1, reads NAGVMQNPRHLVRRRGQEARLRCSPMKGHSHVYWYRQLPEEGLKFMVYLQKENIIDESGMPKERFSAEFPKEGPSILRIQQVVRGDSAAYFCASSPLPSQGYTEAFFGQGTRLTVV.

The chain couples TRBV6-6 to TRBJ1-2, with no clear D. The CDR3 covers 13 residues. With 4 bases removed from V and 7 bases from J, the gap between germline ends came to 13 bases. CDR1 and CDR2 (germline): MNHNY, SVGAGI (reference sequence). The CDR3 DNA is TGTGCCAGCAGTTTCGTTAGCGGTCCTGGCTACACCTTC. Translating gives CASSFVSGPGYTF.

The chain carries TRBV18 and TRBJ1-6, with D perhaps matching TRBD1 (6 bases). The germline V gene has CDR1 KGHSH and CDR2 LQKENI. Trimming cost V 3 bases and J 0 bases, with 15 bases left between them. This CDR3 spans 18 amino acids. This CDR3 is CASSPAGTFSSYNSPLHF. The CDR3, as DNA: TGTGCCAGCTCACCCGCCGGGACATTCAGCTCCTATAATTCACCCCTCCACTTT.

The chain has TRBV5-6 and TRBJ1-1; D is unclear. CDR1 SGHDT and CDR2 YYEEEE come from the germline V gene. This CDR3 is built from 15 residues. V dropped 0 bases and J dropped 0 bases, with 9 bases sitting between them. The DNA for the CDR3 is TGTGCCAGCAGCTTGGTTACGGGGTTGAACACTGAAGCTTTCTTT. As protein: CASSLVTGLNTEAFF.

The rearrangement joins TRBV18 to TRBJ2-1; D gene uncertain. CDR1 KGHSH and CDR2 LQKENI come from the germline V gene. V was clipped by 4 bases and J by 5 bases, with 9 bases between them. This CDR3 comprises 13 residues. CDR3 sequence reads: CASSLGLNNEQFF. In nucleotides, the CDR3 is TGTGCCAGCTCACTTGGGCTTAACAATGAGCAGTTCTTC. Full variable domain (missing parts from reference TRBV18 and TRBJ2-1): NAGVMQNPRHLVRRRGQEARLRCSPMKGHSHVYWYRQLPEEGLKFMVYLQKENIIDESGMPKERFSAEFPKEGPSILRIQQVVRGDSAAYFCASSLGLNNEQFFGPGTRLTVL.

J is TRBJ2-3 and V is TRBV2; possibly TRBD2 for D (6 bases). The CDR3 runs to 13 residues. Trimming removed 8 bases at V and 1 base at J, with 10 bases between. Germline-derived CDR1 and CDR2 are SNHLY and FYNNEI. CDR3: CASEASGTDTQYF. The DNA for the CDR3 is TGTGCCAGCGAGGCTAGCGGCACAGATACGCAGTATTTT.

This clone has only one observation. The chain couples TRBV29-1 to TRBJ2-3; tentatively, D is TRBD1 (6 bases). The V and J ends lost 3 bases and 4 bases respectively, with 14 bases between them. The CDR3 extends over 14 amino acids. The V gene's germline CDR1 is SQVTM and CDR2 ANQGSEA. This CDR3 reads CSVDGGVGSDTQYF. In nucleotides, the CDR3 is TGCAGCGTTGATGGGGGCGTAGGGTCAGATACGCAGTATTTT.